This record covers a single T cell receptor beta chain. Its cognate antigen has yet to be identified. The record has no base qualities; no much larger clone is one base away. The method behind the library was the immunoSEQ multiplex PCR assay. The multiplex PCR relied on a mix of 60 forward primers for TCR Vbeta segments and 13 reverse primers for TCR Jbeta segments. The CDR3 region of rearranged TCR beta genes was amplified from genomic DNA with a multiplex PCR assay. The Illumina HiSeq System was used to sequence the amplified TCR beta libraries as 87-base-pair reads. Regarding the original processing steps: A later analysis tallied around 80 million unique TCR beta chains across the approximately 670 repertoires, and some 10 million of those chains were shared by two or more donors. Raw reads were error-corrected and collapsed into unique sequences with a nearest-neighbor algorithm that merged closely related sequences to remove PCR and sequencing errors. V, D and J gene segments were assigned by aligning CDR3 sequences to IMGT reference sequences. Each retained sequence needed at least a six-nucleotide match to both a V gene segment and a J gene segment. Rearrangements were called productive when the CDR3 lacked stop codons and stayed in frame with V and J; all others were non-productive. CDR3 was defined according to IMGT convention as the region running from the second conserved V-encoded cysteine to the conserved J-encoded phenylalanine. The earlier analysis of approximately 500 of the donors excluded sequences that lacked an unambiguous match to a single V gene segment. An earlier analysis of some 500 of the donors classified V segments as functional when productive rearrangements were above 56.7% and as segregating when the standard deviation between donors was above 5%. A statistical classification framework was developed to diagnose cytomegalovirus status using the catalog of TCR beta chain sequences. In a later analysis, V and J genes were assigned by comparing TCR nucleotide sequences against IMGT/GENE-DB human TR gene sequences. In a later analysis, CDR3 sequences and most-parsimonious VDJ recombination scenarios were assigned using the TCRdist pipeline. In a later analysis, each TCR beta chain was defined by its CDR3 amino acid sequence together with its V-gene family, and reads lacking a unique V-gene family were excluded. A later analysis removed 550 to 650 highly shared, low-generation-probability nucleotide sequences to deal with suspected cross-contamination and a sequencing artifact. In a later analysis, a clonal expansion index was calculated for each public chain from normalized within-repertoire ranks of inferred template counts. Generation probabilities in a later analysis came from a VDJ recombination model fitted to out-of-frame rearrangements, and those results were checked against IGoR. A later analysis scored TCR-TCR, TCR-HLA and TCR-CMV co-occurrence with hypergeometric tests, applying a repertoire-size bias correction to TCR pairs. False discovery rates were estimated in a later analysis by permuting HLA or CMV assignments 20 times. In a later analysis, co-occurring TCRs were grouped using DBSCAN, and TCRdist sequence similarity was added for clustering within HLA-allele-positive subsets. For co-occurrence clustering, repertoires with fewer than 30,000 or more than 120,000 public chains were excluded, along with roughly five repertoires with anomalous nucleotide sharing. Imported from immuneACCESS, the table was reduced by TCRdb to in-frame sequences with V and J called. These copies leave out some clones; in studies compared against another copy, an unresolved V gene accounts for under half, and the cause of the remainder is not known. V, J and clone size are those of that table, while D and trimming were read from the DNA. Within this sample are some 130,000 clones, with approximately 79% of them counted one time only. The ten largest clones represent about 6.5% of the sample.

The sample is drawn from a study of cytomegalovirus exposure and HLA in healthy donors (dated by TCRdb to the late 2010s). Background on the whole study: An earlier analysis of about 530 of the donors reported 250 to 350 Gb of sequence data and 117 million unique TCR beta sequences obtained from about 200 million T cells. An early release that covered about 640 HLA-typed donors contained approximately 320 gigabases of sequencing data and tens of millions of unique TCR sequences. Among the roughly 370 genotyped donors, approximately 81% belonged to the genetic ancestry cluster associated with self-reported Caucasian donors. The study aimed to test whether cataloging public T cell receptors could reveal signatures of past pathogen exposure. The T cell repertoires of several hundred subjects were profiled by immunosequencing and related to cytomegalovirus serostatus. Along with the approximately 700-subject first cohort, a separate validation cohort of over a hundred different subjects was used. To predict cytomegalovirus infection status, the study combined high-throughput TCR immunosequencing, statistical association of individual TCRs with disease status, and machine learning. To study patterns of TCR occurrence, a later analysis re-analyzed previously published TCR beta repertoires from under 750 donors and added high-resolution HLA genotyping. In the later analysis, no new phenotypic data were used to find candidate immune exposures; instead, reliance was placed on TCR beta sequences and their occurrence across donors. To decide whether each TCR beta V gene segment behaved as functional or pseudogenic, an earlier analysis of fewer than 750 of the donors relied on high-throughput TCR beta sequencing. Alongside the repertoire data, information on donor age, sex, ethnicity and CMV serostatus was compiled. A later genetic analysis took genome-wide SNP genotypes for about 65% of the roughly 670 donors and used that subset as a discovery cohort. Every repertoire in the discovery cohort had been generated on one and the same sequencing platform. HLA typing included class I and class II loci at four-digit resolution. Typing coverage varied by locus: about 620-630 donors for A, B, C, DRB1 and DQB1; roughly 560 for DQA1; nearly 610 for DPA1; 400 to 480 for DPB1. Four to six DR-DQ haplotypes were handled as single units for association and clustering, since linkage in the cohort was strong. Across 300 to 400 genotyped donors of the cohort, an average of roughly 250,000 unique TCR beta nucleotide sequences per donor were sequenced, and roughly a sixth of those sequences were non-productive. The investigation overall reported the following: According to a later analysis, TCR association rates differed among HLA loci, with DRB1 alleles showing the most associated TCRs and HLA-C alleles showing the fewest. The study listed around 160 TCR beta chains as associated with cytomegalovirus. Most TCR sequences were observed very rarely across donors, whereas some public TCRs were present in many individuals. According to a later genetic analysis, donors in an Asian-associated ancestry cluster had fewer N-insertions in productive TCRs than the approximately 610-donor mean. A later analysis found that most CMV-associated TCR beta chains appeared HLA-restricted, with HLA associations seemingly driven largely by CMV exposure. A later analysis associated about 17,000 TCR beta sequences with specific HLA alleles at a false discovery rate of 0.05. In a later analysis, HLA-associated TCR beta chains showed more clonal expansion and lower generation probabilities than non-associated chains that were equally common. A later analysis reported that several top co-occurrence clusters appeared linked to parvovirus B19, influenza, CMV and Epstein-Barr virus. V-gene and J-gene trimming of TCR beta chains was associated with a missense DCLRE1C variant in a later genetic analysis, and the association was replicated in an independent cohort. Assigning TCR associations to individual alleles was difficult when HLA alleles, especially DR and DQ, strongly co-occurred. Immune exposure information for the cohort was limited to CMV serostatus. In an earlier analysis of approximately 600 of the donors, most TCR beta V segments were observed in productive rearrangements about 87% or about 30% of the time, broadly matching IMGT annotations. Correlated functional status among segregating V segments might reflect linkage disequilibrium, but an unknown experimental factor could not be ruled out. Because counts were too low, approximately 15 rarely observed V segments, including chromosome 9 orphons, were excluded from the earlier analysis of fewer than 650 of the donors. The authors suggested that the approach could potentially be generalized to other disease states and immunological phenotypes. Presence/absence analyses assumed roughly uniform sequencing depth across donors, an assumption that may not hold. In both the original and validation cohorts, the classifier was reported to diagnose cytomegalovirus status with high specificity and sensitivity. HLA typing was unavailable for some donors at each locus, so association tests used only the typed subset. A cluster of highly shared sequence variants was judged likely to represent a technical artifact of the sequencing pipeline. This cohort had only TCR beta chains sequenced, and the lack of alpha or paired-chain data limited which features could be detected. In vitro tests confirmed that a few of the cytomegalovirus-associated TCR beta chains recognize cytomegalovirus antigens. Some IMGT-functional V segments, including TRBV6-2 and TRBV6-3, could not be distinguished by the 87-base-pair reads and were therefore excluded. A further reported finding was that TCR beta sequences accurately predicted the HLA-A and HLA-B alleles for most subjects in the first cohort.

The CDR3 sequence holds 16 residues, the cysteine and phenylalanine included. This entry keeps only the CDR3 DNA: 48 bases, framed from base 1. Via the germline V gene, CDR1 is MDHEN and CDR2 SYDVKM. For this chain, trimming is 2 bases at the V end and 6 bases at the J end, and the number of junction bases without a gene match is 3. The cohort was made up of 666 healthy bone marrow donors. At the time of sampling, every cohort member was nominally healthy, though immune exposures that went unrecorded were likely present. The donor was CMV seropositive and belonged to the group of a few hundred seropositive cohort members. A peripheral blood sample was provided by each donor, and peripheral blood mononuclear cells were used for TCR beta sequencing. Genomic DNA extraction from the blood cell samples was performed with the Qiagen DNeasy Blood Extraction Kit.

The sequenced sample consisted of PBMCs. The sequence came from a man aged 40-49 years in good health and CMV-seropositive. The receptor chain draws on TRBV28 and TRBJ2-2; the junction holds 13 bases that match TRBD2. The CDR3 has the sequence CASSLTSGRAAGELFF. The DNA is TGTGCCAGCAGTTTAACTAGCGGGAGGGCCGCCGGGGAGCTGTTTTTT.